The following is a T cell receptor (beta chain) sequence with its context. This sample is drawn from a study of blood T cell repertoires in COVID-19. Study context: Sources were T cells, B-cell-depleted T cells, or PBMCs; the material itself was cDNA or gDNA.

The CDR3 is 14 amino acids. With 0 bases clipped from V and 3 bases from J, the junction kept 0 bases outside the gene matches. The V gene's germline CDR1 is SGHRS and CDR2 YFSETQ. Libraries were prepared by immunoSEQ multiplex PCR; TCRdb keeps only in-frame clonotypes and omits some of them. Among about 15,000 clones, around 80% were seen once, and the ten largest hold approximately 15%. Sequences were obtained from peripheral blood. The chain links TRBV5-1 to TRBJ2-3; 8 bases line up with TRBD2. This clonotype was obtained from a human donor in a cohort sampled during active COVID-19. CDR3 nucleotide sequence: TGCGCCAGCAGCTTGGCGGGGGGGACAGATACGCAGTATTTT. Translating gives CASSLAGGTDTQYF.